This TCR beta chain appears in the sequencing data of a study of OX40 agonist ivuxolimab in advanced cancers. Study at large: Dose-escalation patients were diagnosed with hepatocellular carcinoma, melanoma, renal cell cancer or head and neck cancer. Points from the study as a whole: Mean expanded clone counts were higher in CD8+ than CD4+ T cells.

Germline-derived CDR1 and CDR2 are SNHLY and FYNNEI. V lost 6 bases and J lost 0, with 18 bases in between. CDR3 length: 17 amino acids. Points on this clone: What it recognizes is unknown.

Assay used: immunoSEQ multiplex PCR; TCRdb lists only in-frame clones, some missing. The profile shows about 79,000 clones, 70% to 90% of them singletons. V and J are TRBV2 and TRBJ1-5, with no clear D. The sequence was obtained from an adult with an advanced solid tumor such as melanoma, head and neck, liver or kidney cancer. The sample here was CD4+ or CD8+ T cells sorted from blood, taken in a trial of the OX40 agonist ivuxolimab. The CDR3 loop is CASSRGTGNLSNQPQHF. CDR3 in DNA: TGTGCCAGCAGCCGCGGAACGGGGAACCTTAGCAATCAGCCCCAGCATTTT.